These 10 T cell receptor beta chains were sequenced from one sample in a study of T-cell memory formation after mild COVID-19. TCRdb reprocessed the 5' RACE reads via MiXCR and lists one record per CDR3 protein. The sample yields tens of thousands of distinct CDR3 sequences, around 10% seen once. The specimen sequenced was PBMCs or a T cell subset sorted from them (not recorded which). The receptors originated from a man aged 18 to 29 who had mild COVID-19 (a few samples of this study predate the infection). Cell type and time point are not known.

The rearrangement uses TRBV5-4 and TRBJ1-1; 8 positions match TRBD1. V trimming: 4 bases; J trimming: 1 base; junction bases outside the gene matches: 6. Germline assignment: CDR1 SGHNT and CDR2 YYREEE (reference sequence). The CDR3 has 15 amino acids. The chain's CDR3 is CASSRFQGANTEAFF. CDR3 nucleotides: TGTGCCAGCAGCCGATTTCAGGGGGCGAACACTGAAGCTTTCTTT.

This clonotype has only a few counts. The rearrangement uses TRBV7-8 and TRBJ1-5; D is unclear. CDR3 size: 10 residues. The V and J ends lost 2 bases and 16 bases respectively, with 9 bases between them. Germline loops: CDR1 SGHVS, CDR2 FQNEAQ. CDR3 in DNA: TGTGCCAGCAGCTTAACCCACCCCCATTTT. It translates to CASSLTHPHF.

This clonotype was seen more than once but under ten times. The chain recombines TRBV11-1 with TRBJ2-1, with TRBD2 identical over 16 bases. The V gene end was trimmed by 5 bases and the J gene end by 8 bases; junction bases not matched to a gene: 9. The germline gives CDR1 SGHAT, CDR2 FQDESV (reference sequence). The CDR3 extends over 17 amino acids. CDR3 sequence (DNA): TGTGCCAGCAGCCACCGGGGACTAGCGGGGGGGCACGATGAGCAGTTCTTC. It is translated as CASSHRGLAGGHDEQFF.

As DNA, the CDR3 is TGTGCCAGCAGCCGGGACCTCTACGGGGAGCAGTTCTTC. Residues: CASSRDLYGEQFF. J is TRBJ2-1 and V is TRBV7-7, with D tentatively TRBD1 or TRBD2 (5 bases each). Germline-derived CDR1 and CDR2 are SSHAT and FNYEAQ (reference sequence). Trimming pared 5 bases from V and 10 bases from J, leaving 15 bases between. The CDR3 consists of 13 residues.

The chain employs TRBV12-5 and TRBJ2-1; no reliable D call. This CDR3 is built from 14 residues. Trimming pared 6 bases from V and 6 bases from J, leaving 15 bases between. The V gene's germline CDR1 is LGHNT and CDR2 FRNRAP. CDR3 amino acids: CASGSPMAINEQFF. The CDR3, as DNA: TGTGCTAGTGGCTCCCCCATGGCCATCAATGAGCAGTTCTTC. Complete variable domain (other parts from reference TRBV12-5 and TRBJ2-1): DARVTQTPRHKVTEMGQEVTMRCQPILGHNTVFWYRQTMMQGLELLAYFRNRAPLDDSGMPKDRFSAEMPDATLATLKIQPSEPRDSAVYFCASGSPMAINEQFFGPGTRLTVL.

CDR3 region: CASSTEGREQFF. The DNA for the CDR3 is TGTGCCAGTAGTACAGAGGGCCGTGAGCAGTTCTTC. The V gene is TRBV19, the J gene TRBJ2-1; D may be TRBD2 (5 bases). The V and J ends lost 4 bases and 9 bases respectively, with 10 bases between them. The CDR3 loop spans 12 amino acids. CDR1 LNHDA and CDR2 SQIVND come from the germline V gene (reference sequence).

This clonotype turned up a few times. The gene calls are TRBV5-1 and TRBJ2-2, with 7 nucleotides matching TRBD1. From germline, CDR1 is SGHRS and CDR2 YFSETQ. This CDR3 has 15 residues. V dropped 1 base and J dropped 0; count of bases not matched to a gene: 0. CDR3 DNA: TGCGCCAGCAGCTTGCAGGGGGCGAACACCGGGGAGCTGTTTTTT. Encoded protein: CASSLQGANTGELFF.

This clonotype was observed a handful of times. As DNA, the CDR3 is TGCGCCAGCAGCCAATTGTTCGGGACAGGGGATGATACGCAGTATTTT. Translation gives CASSQLFGTGDDTQYF. This chain links TRBV4-3 with TRBJ2-3; 10 bases agree with TRBD1. The CDR3 has 16 residues. The germline gives CDR1 LGHNA, CDR2 YSLEER. With V trimmed by 2 bases and J by 6 bases, 8 bases remained unmatched.

The J gene is TRBJ2-5, the V gene TRBV7-9; 10 nucleotides line up with TRBD1. The CDR3 consists of 14 residues. Germline loops: CDR1 SEHNR, CDR2 FQNEAQ (reference sequence). After removal of 3 bases from V and 5 bases from J, the junction contained 3 bases not matched to a gene. CDR3 DNA sequence: TGTGCCAGCAGCTTGACAGGGGGCGTGGAGACCCAGTACTTC. Translation gives CASSLTGGVETQYF. Full variable domain (rest looked up from reference TRBV7-9 and TRBJ2-5): DTGVSQNPRHKITKRGQNVTFRCDPISEHNRLYWYRQTLGQGPEFLTYFQNEAQLEKSRLLSDRFSAERPKGSFSTLEIQRTEQGDSAMYLCASSLTGGVETQYFGPGTRLLVL.

This clonotype was recorded a few times. Here the CDR3 reads CASSLGVDTGELFF. The CDR3 nucleotides read TGTGCCAGCAGCTTAGGCGTAGACACCGGGGAGCTGTTTTTT. This chain joins TRBV7-9 and TRBJ2-2; D ambiguous. Looked up from germline, CDR1 is SEHNR and CDR2 is FQNEAQ (reference sequence). CDR3 size: 14 residues. With 1 base removed from V and 3 bases from J, the gap between germline ends came to 6 bases. The full variable domain, rest sourced from reference TRBV7-9 and TRBJ2-2, is DTGVSQNPRHKITKRGQNVTFRCDPISEHNRLYWYRQTLGQGPEFLTYFQNEAQLEKSRLLSDRFSAERPKGSFSTLEIQRTEQGDSAMYLCASSLGVDTGELFFGEGSRLTVL.